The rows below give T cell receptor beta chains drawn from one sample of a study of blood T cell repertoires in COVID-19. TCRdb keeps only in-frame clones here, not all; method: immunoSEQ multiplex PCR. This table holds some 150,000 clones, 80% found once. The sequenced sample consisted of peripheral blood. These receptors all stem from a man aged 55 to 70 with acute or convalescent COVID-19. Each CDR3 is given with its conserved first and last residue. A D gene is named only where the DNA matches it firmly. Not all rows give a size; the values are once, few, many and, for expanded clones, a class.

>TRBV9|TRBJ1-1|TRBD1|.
CASSVDSGGMNTEAFF
TGTGCCAGCAGCGTAGACTCAGGGGGGATGAACACTGAAGCTTTCTTT
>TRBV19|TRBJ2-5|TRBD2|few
CASSTRTRQETQYF
TGTGCCAGTAGTACCCGGACTAGACAAGAGACCCAGTACTTC
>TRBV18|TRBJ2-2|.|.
CASSPMSNGELFF
TGTGCCAGCTCACCCATGTCTAACGGGGAGCTGTTTTTT
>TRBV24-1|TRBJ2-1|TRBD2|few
CATSDPSGGNHNEQFF
TGTGCCACCAGTGACCCCAGCGGGGGGAATCACAATGAGCAGTTCTTC
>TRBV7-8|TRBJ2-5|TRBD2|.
CASSSGLAGGALETQYF
TGTGCCAGCAGCTCAGGACTAGCGGGGGGGGCGCTGGAGACCCAGTACTTC
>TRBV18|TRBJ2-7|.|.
CASSPLSGVGPSEQYF
TGTGCCAGCTCACCACTGTCCGGGGTAGGGCCCTCGGAGCAGTACTTC
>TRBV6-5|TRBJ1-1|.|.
CASSYSGVNTEAFF
TGTGCCAGCAGTTACTCAGGGGTGAACACTGAAGCTTTCTTT
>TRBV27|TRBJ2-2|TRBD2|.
CASSLRLAGVTGELFF
TGTGCCAGCAGTTTAAGACTAGCGGGGGTCACCGGGGAGCTGTTTTTT
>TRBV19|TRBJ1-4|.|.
CASREQPFNEKLFF
TGTGCCAGTAGGGAACAGCCGTTTAACGAAAAACTGTTTTTT
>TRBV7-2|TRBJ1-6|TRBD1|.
CASTGQGGYNSPLHF
TGTGCCAGCACGGGACAGGGCGGGTATAATTCACCCCTCCACTTT
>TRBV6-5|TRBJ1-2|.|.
CASSFRLTGGGGYTF
TGTGCCAGCAGTTTCCGCCTGACAGGAGGAGGTGGCTACACCTTC
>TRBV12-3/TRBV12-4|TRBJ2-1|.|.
CASSLQDNEQFF
TGTGCCAGCAGTTTACAGGACAATGAGCAGTTCTTC
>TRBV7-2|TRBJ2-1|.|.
CASRSTPSGEQFF
TGTGCCAGCAGATCGACTCCCTCGGGTGAGCAGTTCTTC
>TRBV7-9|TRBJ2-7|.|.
CASSPSSYEQYF
TGTGCCAGCAGCCCATCCTCCTACGAGCAGTACTTC
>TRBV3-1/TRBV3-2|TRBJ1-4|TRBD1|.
CASSQDEGGTGREKLFF
TGTGCCAGCAGCCAAGATGAAGGGGGGACAGGGAGAGAAAAACTGTTTTTT
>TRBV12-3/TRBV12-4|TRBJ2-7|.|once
CASSPDGLYEQYF
TGTGCCAGCAGTCCGGACGGACTCTACGAGCAGTACTTC
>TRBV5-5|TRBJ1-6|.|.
CASSPRQEYSPLHF
TGTGCCAGCAGCCCCCGACAGGAGTATTCACCCCTCCACTTT
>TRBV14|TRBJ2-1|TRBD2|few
CASSQISSGANEQFF
TGTGCCAGCAGCCAAATCTCTAGCGGAGCCAATGAGCAGTTCTTC
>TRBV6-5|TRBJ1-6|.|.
CASSYLQGNSPLHF
TGTGCCAGCAGTTATTTACAGGGCAATTCACCCCTCCACTTT
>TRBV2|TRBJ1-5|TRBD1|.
CASGGQGGNQPQHF
TGTGCCAGCGGAGGACAGGGGGGAAATCAGCCCCAGCATTTT
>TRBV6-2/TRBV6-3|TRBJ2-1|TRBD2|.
CASSSGLAGDNEQFF
TGTGCCAGCAGTTCGGGTTTAGCGGGTGATAATGAGCAGTTCTTC
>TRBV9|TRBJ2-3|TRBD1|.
CASSETGWGTDTQYF
TGTGCCAGCAGCGAGACAGGGTGGGGCACAGATACGCAGTATTTT
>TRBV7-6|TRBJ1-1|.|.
CASSREAEAFF
TGTGCCAGCAGCAGAGAGGCTGAAGCTTTCTTT
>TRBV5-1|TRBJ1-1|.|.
CASRVQGNPEAFF
TGCGCCAGCAGGGTACAGGGAAACCCTGAAGCTTTCTTT
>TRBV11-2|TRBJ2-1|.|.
CASSSQHGNEQFF
TGTGCCAGCAGCTCCCAACACGGGAATGAGCAGTTCTTC
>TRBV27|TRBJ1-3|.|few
CASSDYRNTIYF
TGTGCCAGCAGCGATTACAGGAACACCATATATTTT
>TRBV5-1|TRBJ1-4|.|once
CASSHDLGANEKLFF
TGCGCCAGCAGTCACGATCTGGGAGCTAATGAAAAACTGTTTTTT
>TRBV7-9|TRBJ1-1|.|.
CASSPAGSGAFF
TGTGCCAGCAGCCCAGCGGGGAGTGGAGCTTTCTTT
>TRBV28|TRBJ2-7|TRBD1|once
CASRMWTGFTYEQYF
TGTGCCAGCAGGATGTGGACAGGGTTTACCTACGAGCAGTACTTC
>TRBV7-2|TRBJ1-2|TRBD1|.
CASGTGNYGYTF
TGTGCCAGCGGGACAGGAAACTATGGCTACACCTTC
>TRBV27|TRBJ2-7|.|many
CASSREGVGQYEQYF
TGTGCCAGCAGTCGCGAGGGGGTAGGGCAGTACGAGCAGTACTTC
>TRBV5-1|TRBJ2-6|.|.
CASSFGGSGANVLTF
TGCGCCAGCAGCTTCGGAGGCTCTGGGGCCAACGTCCTGACTTTC
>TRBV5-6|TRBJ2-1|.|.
CASSSYRVRGYNEQFF
TGTGCCAGCAGCTCCTACAGGGTACGAGGTTACAATGAGCAGTTCTTC
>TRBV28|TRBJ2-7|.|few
CASSSPPVQYF
TGTGCCAGCAGTTCCCCTCCCGTCCAGTACTTC
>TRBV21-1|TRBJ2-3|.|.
CASSKWWDPSGDTQYF
TGTGCCAGCAGCAAATGGTGGGATCCTAGCGGTGATACGCAGTATTTT